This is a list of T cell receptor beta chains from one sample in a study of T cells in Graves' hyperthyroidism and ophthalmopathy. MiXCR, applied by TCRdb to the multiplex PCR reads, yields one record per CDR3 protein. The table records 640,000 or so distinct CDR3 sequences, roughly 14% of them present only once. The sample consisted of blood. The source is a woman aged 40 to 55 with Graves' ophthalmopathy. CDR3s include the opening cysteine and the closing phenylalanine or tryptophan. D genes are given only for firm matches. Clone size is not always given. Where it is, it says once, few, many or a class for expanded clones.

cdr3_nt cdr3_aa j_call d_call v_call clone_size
TGTGCCAGCAGCCGGTGGGGAGGGAACACTGAAGCTTTCTTT CASSRWGGNTEAFF TRBJ1-1 NA TRBV12-3/TRBV12-4 many
TGTGCCATAAATAGCGGGGCGAACACCGGGGAGCTGTTTTTT CAINSGANTGELFF TRBJ2-2 TRBD2 TRBV10-3 many
TGCAGTGCTAGACCCCTGGATGGGACTTTAGTCTACGAGCAGTACTTC CSARPLDGTLVYEQYF TRBJ2-7 NA TRBV20-1 many
TGTGCCAGCAGCTTAAATCGGGATGGCTACACCTTC CASSLNRDGYTF TRBJ1-2 NA TRBV11-2 many
TGTGCCAGCAGTTGGGGTCCGTACACCGGGGAGCTGTTTTTT CASSWGPYTGELFF TRBJ2-2 NA TRBV12-3/TRBV12-4 many
TGTGCCAGCAGTCATGGGCCCACCTACGAGCAGTACTTC CASSHGPTYEQYF TRBJ2-7 NA TRBV6-1 many
TGTGCCAGTAGTACCCCAAATGGCGTCGAGCAGTACTTC CASSTPNGVEQYF TRBJ2-7 NA TRBV19 many
TGTGCCAGCAGCCCGGACAGGCTTTATGGCTACACCTTC CASSPDRLYGYTF TRBJ1-2 TRBD1 TRBV11-2 many
TGTGCCAGCAGTGGAGGTGTCGAGCAGTACTTC CASSGGVEQYF TRBJ2-7 NA TRBV6-1 many
TGTGCCACCTATACACCAAACACCGGGGAGCTGTTTTTT CATYTPNTGELFF TRBJ2-2 NA TRBV19 few
TGCAGCGTTGGGCCCGGGACAGCCGGTTACGAGCAGTACTTC CSVGPGTAGYEQYF TRBJ2-7 TRBD1 TRBV29-1 many
TGTGCCAGTAGTATGGATGCAAGTAACTATGGCTACACCTTC CASSMDASNYGYTF TRBJ1-2 NA TRBV19 many
TGTGCCAGCAGCCAAGGGTGGGCGGACGAGCAGTACTTC CASSQGWADEQYF TRBJ2-7 NA TRBV3-1 NA
TGTGCCAGCAGTTTCGAAGGGGGGAACTATGGCTACACCTTC CASSFEGGNYGYTF TRBJ1-2 NA TRBV28 many
TGCAGCGTTGGATGGTTTAACCGCTACGAGCAGTACTTC CSVGWFNRYEQYF TRBJ2-7 NA TRBV29-1 many
TGCAGCGTTTCACTTGCAGGGGGTTTTAATACGCAGTATTTT CSVSLAGGFNTQYF TRBJ2-3 TRBD1 TRBV29-1 few
TGTGCCAGCCGTTCCGGGCTAGCGGGTACCGGGGAGCTGTTTTTT CASRSGLAGTGELFF TRBJ2-2 TRBD2 TRBV27 many
TGTGCCAGCAGTTCCGGACAGGGAAGGTACACTGAAGCTTTCTTT CASSSGQGRYTEAFF TRBJ1-1 TRBD1 TRBV12-3/TRBV12-4 NA
TGTGCCAGCAGCTTCAGGGGGTCGGGACAGGGGGCAACCTACGAGCAGTACTTC CASSFRGSGQGATYEQYF TRBJ2-7 TRBD1 TRBV11-2 few
TGTGCCAGCAGTTTTAATCCGTCCTACGAGCAGTACTTC CASSFNPSYEQYF TRBJ2-7 NA TRBV12-3/TRBV12-4 NA
TGCAGTGCTAGTGGGGGTGCTGGTCCTTACGAGCAGTACTTC CSASGGAGPYEQYF TRBJ2-7 NA TRBV20-1 few
TGTGCCAGCAGTTTTAGCGGGTTCCCGGGACAGAAGGGGAGTACTGAAGCTTTCTTT CASSFSGFPGQKGSTEAFF TRBJ1-1 TRBD1 TRBV27 many
TGTGCCAGCAGAACTAGCGGGACCCACGAGCAGTACTTC CASRTSGTHEQYF TRBJ2-7 TRBD2 TRBV14 few
TGTGCCGGTAGAGGGGGGACAGGGAACACCGGGGAGCTGTTTTTT CAGRGGTGNTGELFF TRBJ2-2 TRBD1 TRBV10-3 few
TGTGCCAGCAGTGAAAGGGATAATAGCGGCGACACCGGGGAGCTGTTTTTT CASSERDNSGDTGELFF TRBJ2-2 NA TRBV2 few
TGTGCCAGCAGGATCAAGCCCGGGACTAGCGACCCCCACGAGCAGTACTTC CASRIKPGTSDPHEQYF TRBJ2-7 TRBD2 TRBV6-2/TRBV6-3 many
TGTGCCAGCAGCCCTTTGACGGGTGGGTACGAGCAGTACTTC CASSPLTGGYEQYF TRBJ2-7 NA TRBV6-1 few
TGTGCCAGCAGCTTGACAGGGTTTGAGGATCAGCCCCAGCATTTT CASSLTGFEDQPQHF TRBJ1-5 TRBD1 TRBV12-3/TRBV12-4 many
TGTGCCAGCAGTCCAGGGGAGCGGATCACCGGGGAGCTGTTTTTT CASSPGERITGELFF TRBJ2-2 NA TRBV28 many
TGCAGTGCGCTGAGGGGGCGTGTTCATTACGAGCAGTACTTC CSALRGRVHYEQYF TRBJ2-7 TRBD1 TRBV20-1 NA
TGTGCCAGCAGCCAAGTTCGTCGTCCGGGAGGTGAAGCTTTCTTT CASSQVRRPGGEAFF TRBJ1-1 NA TRBV3-1 few
TGCGCCAGCAGCCTTAGCGGACAGGGGACCACTGAAGCTTTCTTT CASSLSGQGTTEAFF TRBJ1-1 TRBD1 TRBV4-1 NA
TGTGCCAGCAGTCACAGGGACACAGCCTACGAGCAGTACTTC CASSHRDTAYEQYF TRBJ2-7 NA TRBV28 many
TGTGCCAGCAGACACCTGGACACAACCTACGAGCAGTACTTC CASRHLDTTYEQYF TRBJ2-7 NA TRBV6-2/TRBV6-3 many
TGTGCCAGCAACCTAGAGGAGGCGCTATCGCGTGGCTACACCTTC CASNLEEALSRGYTF TRBJ1-2 NA TRBV11-2 many
TGTGCCTGGAGTACCACCGGGGACAGAGACCCCTACGAGCAGTACTTC CAWSTTGDRDPYEQYF TRBJ2-7 TRBD1 TRBV30 few
TGCAGTGCTAGGGGAGAGCCGGCAGTAGGAAACATTCAGTACTTC CSARGEPAVGNIQYF TRBJ2-4 NA TRBV20-1 NA
TGTGCCAGTAAAGGAGACTCTGGAAACACCATATATTTT CASKGDSGNTIYF TRBJ1-3 NA TRBV2 many
TGTGCCAGTAGTACAGGGATCGGGAACACTGAAGCTTTCTTT CASSTGIGNTEAFF TRBJ1-1 NA TRBV19 many
TGTGCCAGCAGCCCCCAGAGACTAGCGGGAGGGCCGGGTTACGAGCAGTACTTC CASSPQRLAGGPGYEQYF TRBJ2-7 TRBD2 TRBV6-4 few
TGTGCCACCAGTGTAACAGGGGGCGGAGAGACCCAGTACTTC CATSVTGGGETQYF TRBJ2-5 TRBD1 TRBV24-1 many
TGCAGCGTGCAACAGGACACTGAAGCTTTCTTT CSVQQDTEAFF TRBJ1-1 NA TRBV29-1 NA
TGCGCCAGCAGCCAATTCTACGAGCAGTACTTC CASSQFYEQYF TRBJ2-7 NA TRBV4-1 many
TGTGCCAGCTCCGGGACTAGCGCCGGGGAGCTGTTTTTT CASSGTSAGELFF TRBJ2-2 TRBD2 TRBV7-2 many
TGTGCCAGCAGTACACAGATGAACACTGAAGCTTTCTTT CASSTQMNTEAFF TRBJ1-1 NA TRBV12-3/TRBV12-4 many
TGCAGCGTTGAAGATCTTTGGGAGGCCCAGCATTTT CSVEDLWEAQHF TRBJ1-5 NA TRBV29-1 many
TGCAGTGCTATCGGGCAGGGGCAAGAGACCCAGTACTTC CSAIGQGQETQYF TRBJ2-5 NA TRBV20-1 many
TGTGCTAGTGGTTTGCCAGACAGGGGATTCACTGAAGCTTTCTTT CASGLPDRGFTEAFF TRBJ1-1 TRBD1 TRBV12-5 many
TGTGCCAGCAAAAAGGGGGCTGGGGCCAACGTCCTGACTTTC CASKKGAGANVLTF TRBJ2-6 NA TRBV2 few
TGTGCCAGTAATCGGGCCGCGAACACCGGGGAGCTGTTTTTT CASNRAANTGELFF TRBJ2-2 NA TRBV19 NA
TGTGCCAGCAGCACACGGGGCAGTTGGGGCACTGAAGCTTTCTTT CASSTRGSWGTEAFF TRBJ1-1 NA TRBV27 many
TGCAGCGTCCTCTCCCCAGAGACCGGAGAGACCCAGTACTTC CSVLSPETGETQYF TRBJ2-5 NA TRBV29-1 many
TGTGCCAGCAGTCCCGAATTGACAGGCCTCTATGGCTACACCTTC CASSPELTGLYGYTF TRBJ1-2 NA TRBV6-1 many
TGTGCCAGCAGCCTAGCTCGGTACAGGATGGGGACTGAAGCTTTCTTT CASSLARYRMGTEAFF TRBJ1-1 NA TRBV14 few
TGTGCCAGCAGTTTAGTGGGCGGAGGCCATCAGCCCCAGCATTTT CASSLVGGGHQPQHF TRBJ1-5 NA TRBV12-3/TRBV12-4 few
TGTGCCAGCACCATGAGACAGGGGGCGCCTGGGGCCAACGTCCTGACTTTC CASTMRQGAPGANVLTF TRBJ2-6 TRBD1 TRBV6-2/TRBV6-3 NA
TGTGCCAGTAGCCAGCTGACGGATCTAAGCTACGAGCAGTACTTC CASSQLTDLSYEQYF TRBJ2-7 NA TRBV4-2 many
TGTGCCAGCAGTTATCTGACAGGGGAGGGTGCAAACACCGGGGAGCTGTTTTTT CASSYLTGEGANTGELFF TRBJ2-2 NA TRBV28 many
TGTGCCAGCAGTGTGACGCTAGCGGGAGGTGGCGAGCAGTACTTC CASSVTLAGGGEQYF TRBJ2-7 TRBD2 TRBV2 many
TGTGCCAGCAGTTTAATAGGGAACACTGAAGCTTTCTTT CASSLIGNTEAFF TRBJ1-1 NA TRBV12-3/TRBV12-4 many